Sequencing of this T cell receptor (beta chain) was carried out in a study of T-cell memory formation after mild COVID-19. Study-level information: Clusters of TCRs were largely donor specific.

TCRdb independently ran MiXCR on the 5' RACE reads; one entry per CDR3 protein. The sample contains some 150,000 distinct CDR3 sequences, approximately 6% of which appear only once. This clonotype was seen repeatedly, ten times or more. The CDR3 is 16 amino acids. Germline CDR1 DFQATT, CDR2 SNEGSKA (reference sequence). With V trimmed by 5 bases and J by 4 bases, 8 bases remained unmatched. This chain joins TRBV20-1 and TRBJ2-3; 14 nucleotides align to TRBD2. The sequencing sample was made of PBMCs or a T cell subset sorted from them (not recorded which). The clonotype originates from an adult woman who had mild COVID-19 (a few samples of this study predate the infection). Cell type and time point are not known. CDR3 nucleotides: TGCAGTGCTGCGACTAGCGGGAGGGGATTTGCAGATACGCAGTATTTT. It specifies CSAATSGRGFADTQYF.